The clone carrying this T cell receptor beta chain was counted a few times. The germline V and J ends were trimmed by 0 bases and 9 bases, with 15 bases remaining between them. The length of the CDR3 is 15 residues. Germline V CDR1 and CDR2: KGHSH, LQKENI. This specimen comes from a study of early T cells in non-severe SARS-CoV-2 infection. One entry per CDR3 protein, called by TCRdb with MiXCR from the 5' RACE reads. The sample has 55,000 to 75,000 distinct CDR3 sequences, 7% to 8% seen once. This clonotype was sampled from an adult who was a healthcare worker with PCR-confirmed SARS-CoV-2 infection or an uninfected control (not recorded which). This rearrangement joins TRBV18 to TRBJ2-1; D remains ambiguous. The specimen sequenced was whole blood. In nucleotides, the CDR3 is TGTGCCAGCTCACCACCCTCGGCCCAACGCACTGAGCAGTTCTTC. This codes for CASSPPSAQRTEQFF.